This T cell receptor (beta chain) derives from a study of T cell changes during pregnancy in multiple sclerosis. The CDR3 covers 14 residues. The germline CDR1 and CDR2 sequences are SEHNR and FQNEAQ (reference sequence). V lost 1 base and J 6 bases, leaving 10 bases between the germline ends. Using immunoSEQ multiplex PCR, the repertoire was profiled, and TCRdb retains in-frame clones only, with some absent. The sample lists tens of thousands of clones, approximately 95% occurring once. This chain links TRBV7-9 with TRBJ1-5; TRBD1 is a possible D gene (6 bases). The origin of this receptor is a female donor with multiple sclerosis, enrolled in a pregnancy study. Sequencing used CD8+ T cells from peripheral blood mononuclear cells, obtained in the third trimester of pregnancy. CDR3 in amino acids: CASSLEQGGQPQHF. CDR3 nucleotide sequence: TGTGCCAGCAGCTTAGAACAGGGCGGTCAGCCCCAGCATTTT.